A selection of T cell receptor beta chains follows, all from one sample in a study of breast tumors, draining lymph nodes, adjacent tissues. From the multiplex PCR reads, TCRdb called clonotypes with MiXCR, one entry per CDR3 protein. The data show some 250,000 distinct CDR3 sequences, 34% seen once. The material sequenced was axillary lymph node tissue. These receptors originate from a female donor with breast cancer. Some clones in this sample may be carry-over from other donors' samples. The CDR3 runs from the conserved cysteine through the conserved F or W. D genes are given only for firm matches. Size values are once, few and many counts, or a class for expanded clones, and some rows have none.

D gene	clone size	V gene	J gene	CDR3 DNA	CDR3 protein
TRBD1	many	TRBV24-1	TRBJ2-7	TGTGCCACCTGGGACAGGGGCTACGAGCAGTACTTC	CATWDRGYEQYF
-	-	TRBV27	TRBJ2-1	TGTGCCAGCAGTTTCCTCTCTACAAGCTCCTACAATGAGCAGTTCTTC	CASSFLSTSSYNEQFF
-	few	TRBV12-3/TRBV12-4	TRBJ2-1	TGTGCCAGCGGCCACACCGATGAGCAGTTCTTC	CASGHTDEQFF
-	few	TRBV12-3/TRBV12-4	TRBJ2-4	TGTGCCAGCACTTTTTCACTAGCTCGGGCCAAAAACATTCAGTACTTC	CASTFSLARAKNIQYF
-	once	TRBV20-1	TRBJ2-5	TGCAGTGCTAGAGGGGGCCTATTGTACCAAGAGACCCAGTACTTC	CSARGGLLYQETQYF
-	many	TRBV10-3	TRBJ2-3	TGTGCCATCAGTGAGTCGAGGACAGATACGCAGTATTTT	CAISESRTDTQYF
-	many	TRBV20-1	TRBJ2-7	TGCAGTGCTAGAGACCCCCGAGGATTCTACGAGCAGTACTTC	CSARDPRGFYEQYF
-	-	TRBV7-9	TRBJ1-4	TGTGCCAGCACCCGACTAGCGGGATTGGGAAAACTGTTTTTT	CASTRLAGLGKLFF
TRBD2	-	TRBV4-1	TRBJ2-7	TGCGCCAGCAGCCTGGGACTAGCGGGACCCCACTACGAGCAGTACTTC	CASSLGLAGPHYEQYF
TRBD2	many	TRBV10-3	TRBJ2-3	TGTGCCACCTTGACTAGCGGGGGCACAGATACGCAGTATTTT	CATLTSGGTDTQYF
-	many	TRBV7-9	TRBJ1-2	TGTGCCAGCAGCCGAAGGGGGGATGGCTACACCTTC	CASSRRGDGYTF
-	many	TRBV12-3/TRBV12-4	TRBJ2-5	TGTGCCAGCAGTTCGATGGGGTGGGGGGACCAAGAGACCCAGTACTTC	CASSSMGWGDQETQYF
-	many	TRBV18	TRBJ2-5	TGTGCCAGCTCACCACCGGCAGGACAAGAGACCCAGTACTTC	CASSPPAGQETQYF
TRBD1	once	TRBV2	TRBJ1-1	TGCGCCAGCAGCTCGGGACAGGGGGTAAACACTGAAGCTTTCTTT	CASSSGQGVNTEAFF
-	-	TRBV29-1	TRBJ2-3	TGCAGCTTATTCACGGCAGATACGCAGTATTTT	CSLFTADTQYF
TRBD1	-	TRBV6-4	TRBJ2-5	TGTGCCATCAGTGGTGGACAGGGGGCAGTGGAGGGGGAGACCCAGTACTTC	CAISGGQGAVEGETQYF
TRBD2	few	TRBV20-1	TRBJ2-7	TGCAGTGCTAGAGATCCAGCGGGAGCCTCCGAGCAGTACTTC	CSARDPAGASEQYF
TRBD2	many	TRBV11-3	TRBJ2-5	TGTGCCAGCAGCTTAGGATTTCGGGAGGAAGGGGAGACCCAGTACTTC	CASSLGFREEGETQYF
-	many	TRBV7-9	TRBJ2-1	TGTGCCAGCAGTTACCCTTACAATGAGCAGTTCTTC	CASSYPYNEQFF
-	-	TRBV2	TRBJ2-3	TGTGCCAGCAGCCTCTGGACTACTCGGGACAGATTCACAGATACGCAGTATTTT	CASSLWTTRDRFTDTQYF
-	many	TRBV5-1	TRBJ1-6	TGCGCCAGCAGCCCGGCACGACAGGCTGTAGAATCCTCACCCCTCCACTTT	CASSPARQAVESSPLHF
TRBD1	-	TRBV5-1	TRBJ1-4	TGCGCCAGCAGCTTGGGCAGGACAGGGGGCTATGAAAAACTGTTTTTT	CASSLGRTGGYEKLFF
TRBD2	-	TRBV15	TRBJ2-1	TGTGCCACCAGCAGAGATGGGACTAGCGGGAGGGCCAATGAGCAGTTCTTC	CATSRDGTSGRANEQFF
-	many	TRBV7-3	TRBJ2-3	TGTGCCAGCAGCTTAGTTCCAGACACAGATACGCAGTATTTT	CASSLVPDTDTQYF
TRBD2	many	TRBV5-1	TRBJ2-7	TGCGCCAGCAGCCCTGTCCCCTTAACTAGCGGGAGGTCCGACGAGCAGTACTTC	CASSPVPLTSGRSDEQYF
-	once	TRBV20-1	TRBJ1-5	TGCAGTGCTGTAGGGGGGAAAGAGACCCAGCATTTT	CSAVGGKETQHF
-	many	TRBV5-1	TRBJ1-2	TGCGCCAGCAGCTTGGATCGGGGAGGCTATGGCTACACCTTC	CASSLDRGGYGYTF
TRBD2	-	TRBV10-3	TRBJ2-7	TGTGCCATCAGTCCCGGGGGGGGTGGAACCTACGAGCAGTACTTC	CAISPGGGGTYEQYF
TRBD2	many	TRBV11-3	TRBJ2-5	TGTGCCAGCAGTCCTGTCGCGGGAGAGCTCCAAGAGACCCAGTACTTC	CASSPVAGELQETQYF
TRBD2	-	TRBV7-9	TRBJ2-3	TGTGCCAGCAGCTTAAAGGCGGGGGCGCAGTATTTT	CASSLKAGAQYF
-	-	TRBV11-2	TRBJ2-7	TGTGCCAGCAGCGCGACAGGCTACGCGCAGTACTTC	CASSATGYAQYF
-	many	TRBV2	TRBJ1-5	TGTGCCAGCGGATTGTTAAGGGGAAATCAGCCCCAGCATTTT	CASGLLRGNQPQHF
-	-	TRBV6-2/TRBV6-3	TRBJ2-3	TGTGCCGGCAGTTATGGGCTAGCTTCGGGTACGCAGTATTTT	CAGSYGLASGTQYF
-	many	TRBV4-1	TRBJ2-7	TGCGCCAGCAGCCAAGGACATTCCTACGAGCAGTACTTC	CASSQGHSYEQYF
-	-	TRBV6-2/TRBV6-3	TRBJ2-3	TGTGCCAGCAGTGACGGGCTGCACGGAGATACGCAGTATTTT	CASSDGLHGDTQYF
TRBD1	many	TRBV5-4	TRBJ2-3	TGTGCCAGCAGTTCACAGGGGGGTGTCACAGATACGCAGTATTTT	CASSSQGGVTDTQYF
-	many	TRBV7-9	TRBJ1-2	TGTGCCAGCAGCCGAATCGAGGAATATGGCTACACCTTC	CASSRIEEYGYTF
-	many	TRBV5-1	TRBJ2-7	TGCGCCAGCAGCTTGGACACATTCTACGAGCAGTACTTC	CASSLDTFYEQYF
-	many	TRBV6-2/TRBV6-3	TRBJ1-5	TGTGCCAGCCTTCAACCAGGGCCGAAAAGGATCTGGCCCCAGCATTTT	CASLQPGPKRIWPQHF
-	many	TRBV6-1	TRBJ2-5	TGTGCCAGCAGTGACGACTTGGGGACCCAGTACTTC	CASSDDLGTQYF
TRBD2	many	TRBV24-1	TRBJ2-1	TGTGCCACCAGTGATCTCCCCTGGCCTAGCGGATACAATGAGCAGTTCTTC	CATSDLPWPSGYNEQFF